A single sample is the source of the 24 T cell receptor beta chains below, sequenced in a study of blood T cell repertoires in COVID-19. Only in-frame clones appear in the TCRdb table, and some are missing; sequencing was by immunoSEQ multiplex PCR. The table shows approximately 170,000 clones, with about 92% occurring only once. Sequenced: peripheral blood. Receptors originate from a man aged 55 to 69 with active or convalescent COVID-19.

The gene calls are TRBV6-5 and TRBJ1-5; 8 bases are shared with TRBD1. The V gene's germline CDR1 is MNHEY and CDR2 SVGAGI. V was pared by 6 bases and J by 3 bases, with 4 bases of the junction left unmatched. There are 14 residues in the CDR3. CDR3 DNA: TGTGCCAGCAGCCGGGACAGGTTCAATCAGCCCCAGCATTTT. It is translated as CASSRDRFNQPQHF.

V usage is TRBV19 and J usage is TRBJ1-4, with D unclear. Per the germline V gene, CDR1 is LNHDA and CDR2 is SQIVND (reference sequence). V was shortened by 6 bases and J by 7 bases, with 15 bases between the two germline ends. This CDR3 contains 14 residues. The CDR3 DNA sequence: TGTGCCAGTAGCCGAGACTACCCATTTGAAAAACTGTTTTTT. It specifies CASSRDYPFEKLFF.

The rearrangement joins TRBV6-5 to TRBJ1-2; the match to TRBD1 covers 7 bases. Trimming at V came to 6 bases and at J to 7 bases, leaving 14 bases not matched to a gene. Germline assignment: CDR1 MNHEY and CDR2 SVGAGI. The CDR3 has 15 residues. The CDR3 DNA sequence: TGTGCCAGCAGCCGCTCGAGACAGGGTGTAGGTGGCTACACCTTC. This translates into CASSRSRQGVGGYTF.

The rearrangement links TRBV18 to TRBJ2-1; TRBD2 is a possible D gene (5 bases). Germline-derived CDR1 and CDR2 are KGHSH and LQKENI. The V gene lost 0 bases and the J gene lost 3 bases, with 12 bases spanning the gap. The CDR3 consists of 16 residues. As DNA, the CDR3 is TGTGCCAGCTCACCACCTAGCGTGGGGAGCTACAATGAGCAGTTCTTC. Its protein product is CASSPPSVGSYNEQFF.

The genes are TRBV12-3 or TRBV12-4 and TRBJ2-7, with 7 nucleotides matching TRBD2. Trimming at V came to 8 bases and at J to 2 bases, leaving 6 bases not matched to a gene. CDR3 length equals 13 residues. This chain's CDR3 is CASRSSGTYEQYF. The CDR3 coding sequence is TGTGCCAGCCGGTCTAGCGGAACCTACGAGCAGTACTTC.

V gene TRBV11-2 combines with J gene TRBJ2-5; D gene ambiguous. CDR3 length: 14 residues. Trimming removed 0 bases from V and 4 bases from J, with 9 bases in between. CDR1 and CDR2 from the germline V gene are SGHAT and FQNNGV. The CDR3 spells CASSLEPGLETQYF. The CDR3 bases are TGTGCCAGCAGCTTAGAGCCCGGGTTAGAGACCCAGTACTTC.

This chain connects TRBV7-8 to TRBJ2-1; no firm D call. Germline V CDR1 and CDR2: SGHVS, FQNEAQ. The CDR3 runs to 14 residues. V lost 8 bases, J lost 0 bases, and 11 bases lay in between. The CDR3 is CASSGRPSYNEQFF. The CDR3 DNA reads TGTGCCAGCTCAGGCAGACCCTCCTACAATGAGCAGTTCTTC. The whole variable domain, filled in from reference TRBV7-8 and TRBJ2-1, reads GAGVSQSPRYKVAKRGQDVALRCDPISGHVSLFWYQQALGQGPEFLTYFQNEAQLDKSGLPSDRFFAERPEGSVSTLKIQRTQQEDSAVYLCASSGRPSYNEQFFGPGTRLTVL.

The V and J genes are TRBV6-5 and TRBJ1-5, with D uncertain. V was cut by 8 bases and J by 0 bases, with 14 bases left in between. This CDR3 has 15 amino acids. Germline V CDR1 and CDR2: MNHEY, SVGAGI. In DNA, the CDR3 is TGTGCCAGCTTGATGGGCCCCTATAGCAATCAGCCCCAGCATTTT. Its translation is CASLMGPYSNQPQHF.

The V and J genes are TRBV3-1 (or the pseudogene TRBV3-2) and TRBJ2-7; perhaps TRBD2 as D (5 bases). Deletions cut 0 bases from V and 9 bases from J, with 12 bases between. The CDR3 is made up of 13 amino acids. Germline V CDR1 and CDR2: LGHDT, YNNKEL (reference sequence). CDR3 sequence: CASSQDPEVRQYF. Here the CDR3 DNA reads TGTGCCAGCAGCCAAGATCCGGAGGTCCGGCAGTACTTC.

The gene calls are TRBV10-2 and TRBJ2-1, with TRBD2 matching over 8 bases. This CDR3 region has 16 residues. V was pared by 4 bases and J by 6 bases, with 11 bases of the junction left unmatched. The V gene's germline CDR1 is WSHSY and CDR2 SAAADI. The DNA for the CDR3 is TGCGCCAGCAGTGTTAGCAGCGGGAGCTCCGGCAATGAGCAGTTCTTC. As protein: CASSVSSGSSGNEQFF.

The CDR3 here is CASSTYAGGTDTQYF. The CDR3 bases are TGTGCCAGCAGCACCTATGCGGGGGGCACAGATACGCAGTATTTT. The chain has TRBV11-2 and TRBJ2-3; TRBD2 agrees at 7 bases. J was trimmed by 1 base and V by 5 bases; bases with no gene match: 6. Germline values: CDR1 SGHAT, CDR2 FQNNGV. This CDR3 spans 15 amino acids. The full variable domain, with the rest looked up from reference TRBV11-2 and TRBJ2-3, is EAGVAQSPRYKIIEKRQSVAFWCNPISGHATLYWYQQILGQGPKLLIQFQNNGVVDDSQLPKDRFSAERLKGVDSTLKIQPAKLEDSAVYLCASSTYAGGTDTQYFGPGTRLTVL.

V gene TRBV6-5 combines with J gene TRBJ1-2; D is possibly TRBD1 (6 bases). Germline CDR1 MNHEY, CDR2 SVGAGI. The CDR3 runs to 14 residues. Trimming pared 2 bases from V and 8 bases from J, leaving 15 bases between. CDR3 nucleotide sequence: TGTGCCAGCAGTTACGGTCAGGGGCAACGAGGCTACACCTTC. Translation gives CASSYGQGQRGYTF.

This chain uses TRBV11-2 with TRBJ2-2; 11 positions match TRBD2. Unmatched junction bases numbered 3, after V lost 2 bases and J lost 7 bases. Per germline, CDR1 SGHAT and CDR2 FQNNGV. The CDR3 loop spans 15 amino acids. The CDR3 region has the DNA TGTGCCAGCAGCTTACTAGCGGGAGGAGTCGGGGAGCTGTTTTTT. The encoded protein is CASSLLAGGVGELFF. The full variable domain, in which reference TRBV11-2 and TRBJ2-2 provide the parts outside the CDR3, is EAGVAQSPRYKIIEKRQSVAFWCNPISGHATLYWYQQILGQGPKLLIQFQNNGVVDDSQLPKDRFSAERLKGVDSTLKIQPAKLEDSAVYLCASSLLAGGVGELFFGEGSRLTVL.

The chain links TRBV19 to TRBJ2-5, with TRBD2 as a possible D gene (5 bases). This CDR3 comprises 15 residues. The V gene lost 7 bases and the J gene lost 1 base, with 16 bases spanning the gap. Germline values: CDR1 LNHDA, CDR2 SQIVND (reference sequence). CDR3 DNA: TGTGCCAGTATAGCCAGCGGCGAGTCCCAAGAGACCCAGTACTTC. It translates to CASIASGESQETQYF.

In its sample, this clone was seen once. The chain combines TRBV5-1 with TRBJ1-2, with 9 bases identical to TRBD1. V was pared by 6 bases and J by 6 bases, with 9 bases of the junction left unmatched. Germline CDR1 SGHRS, CDR2 YFSETQ. The CDR3 runs to 14 residues. CDR3 bases: TGCGCCAGCAATCAAGGACAGGGGACTAATGGCTACACCTTC. Translation: CASNQGQGTNGYTF.

The chain uses TRBV7-9 and TRBJ1-2; D uncertain. V dropped 6 bases and J dropped 4 bases, with 9 bases sitting between them. The CDR3 consists of 12 residues. Looked up from germline, CDR1 is SEHNR and CDR2 is FQNEAQ (reference sequence). CDR3 region: CASRPTTYGYTF. In DNA, the CDR3 is TGTGCCAGCAGGCCAACTACCTATGGCTACACCTTC.

This chain links TRBV21-1 with TRBJ1-5; TRBD1 is taken as the D call from the table, unchecked against the DNA. TRBV21-1 is labeled a pseudogene. The CDR3 covers 14 residues. The chain's CDR3 is CASRRTGRLQPQHF. In DNA, the CDR3 is TGTGCCAGCAGGCGGACAGGGAGGCTTCAGCCCCAGCATTTT.

This sequence joins TRBV5-1 and TRBJ2-2, with TRBD2 matching over 14 bases. Germline CDR1 SGHRS, CDR2 YFSETQ. The length of the CDR3 is 15 residues. V lost 7 bases, J lost 6 bases, and 5 bases stayed unmatched. The CDR3 protein is CASGGTSGSPGELFF. In nucleotides, the CDR3 is TGCGCCAGCGGGGGGACTAGCGGGAGTCCCGGGGAGCTGTTTTTT.

The rearrangement links TRBV11-2 to TRBJ2-1, with D perhaps matching TRBD2 (6 bases). Germline V gene lookup returns CDR1 SGHAT and CDR2 FQNNGV. Trimming took off 2 bases at V and 8 bases at J, with 13 bases between the two ends. The CDR3 sequence is 14 residues long. The CDR3: CASSLFGGIDEQFF. In nucleotides, the CDR3 is TGTGCCAGCAGCTTATTCGGGGGTATCGATGAGCAGTTCTTC.

This clone is a singleton in its sample. V and J are TRBV6-5 and TRBJ1-1, with D possibly TRBD1 on 5 matching bases. The CDR3 has 15 amino acids. Germline CDR1 and CDR2: MNHEY and SVGAGI. V was cut by 2 bases and J by 8 bases, with 18 bases left in between. The CDR3 bases are TGTGCCAGCAGTTACAAGGGGATACCGACCCGAGAAGCTTTCTTT. Encoded protein: CASSYKGIPTREAFF.

V and J are TRBV14 and TRBJ1-4, with D uncertain. The V gene's germline CDR1 is SGHDN and CDR2 FVKESK. This CDR3 is 13 amino acids long. V gave up 5 bases and J gave up 6 bases, with 10 bases separating them. The CDR3 loop is CASSDGVYEKLFF. The CDR3 nucleotides are TGTGCCAGCAGCGACGGGGTTTATGAAAAACTGTTTTTT.

V usage is TRBV19 and J usage is TRBJ2-1, with 10 bases fitting TRBD1. The germline V gene has CDR1 LNHDA and CDR2 SQIVND (reference sequence). The length of the CDR3 is 15 residues. V lost 5 bases and J lost 6; bases outside the gene matches: 7. The CDR3 nucleotides are TGTGCCAGTAGTGTATTCGGGACAGGGGCCAATGAGCAGTTCTTC. Translated, it gives CASSVFGTGANEQFF.

The V gene is TRBV11-2, the J gene TRBJ1-4; the match to TRBD1 covers 9 bases. V was pared by 5 bases and J by 6 bases, with 4 bases of the junction left unmatched. Germline V gene data show CDR1 as SGHAT and CDR2 as FQNNGV. This CDR3 has 14 amino acids. CDR3 sequence (DNA): TGTGCCAGCAGCAGACAGGGGGGTTATGAAAAACTGTTTTTT. Protein: CASSRQGGYEKLFF.

CDR3 sequence (DNA): TGTGCCAGCAGTTCACTAGCGGGAGGTTACAATGAGCAGTTCTTC. Translation gives CASSSLAGGYNEQFF. V gene TRBV6-6 combines with J gene TRBJ2-1; TRBD2 aligns across 12 bases. The germline CDR1 and CDR2 sequences are MNHNY and SVGAGI (reference sequence). Trimming removed 4 bases from V and 4 bases from J; junction bases left unmatched: 2. The CDR3 has 15 amino acids.